A selection of T cell receptor beta chains follows, all from one sample in a study of breast tumors, draining lymph nodes, adjacent tissues. One entry per CDR3 protein, called by TCRdb with MiXCR from the multiplex PCR reads. The top ten hold about 4.5% of the sample, which has 150,000 to 200,000 distinct CDR3 sequences, 30% to 35% seen once. Sequencing was performed on axillary lymph node tissue. Receptors originate from a female donor with breast cancer. Some clones in this sample may be carry-over from other donors' samples. CDR3s include the opening cysteine and the closing phenylalanine or tryptophan. Fields, in order: V gene, J gene, D gene, clone size, CDR3 length, CDR3 DNA, CDR3 protein. D genes are given only for firm matches. Size is stated for part of the rows, as once, few or many counts, or as a class when the clone is expanded.

v_gene: TRBV7-2
j_gene: TRBJ1-5
d_gene: .
abundance: .
len: 15
CDR3nt: TGTGCCAGCAGTTATACGGGACTGGAGACAGATACGCAGCATTTT
CDR3aa: CASSYTGLETDTQHF

v_gene: TRBV7-9
j_gene: TRBJ1-4
d_gene: TRBD1
abundance: .
len: 17
CDR3nt: TGTGCCAGCAGCTTAGGCGGGGGGGACAGGTGGAATGAAAAACTGTTTTTT
CDR3aa: CASSLGGGDRWNEKLFF

v_gene: TRBV6-6
j_gene: TRBJ1-5
d_gene: .
abundance: .
len: 12
CDR3nt: TGTGCCAGCCATGGGACAATGTCGCCCCAGCATTTT
CDR3aa: CASHGTMSPQHF

v_gene: TRBV15
j_gene: TRBJ2-3
d_gene: .
abundance: .
len: 16
CDR3nt: TGTGCCACCAGCAGGTTAGCGGAGACTAGCACAGATACGCAGTATTTT
CDR3aa: CATSRLAETSTDTQYF

v_gene: TRBV29-1
j_gene: TRBJ2-7
d_gene: TRBD1
abundance: .
len: 13
CDR3nt: TGCAGCGTTATGGTAAGACAGGGGTACGAGCAGTACTTC
CDR3aa: CSVMVRQGYEQYF

v_gene: TRBV20-1
j_gene: TRBJ1-4
d_gene: .
abundance: medium-sized
len: 15
CDR3nt: TGCAGTGCTAGATCCCTCCGCGTCGGGTATGAAAAACTGTTTTTT
CDR3aa: CSARSLRVGYEKLFF

v_gene: TRBV5-5
j_gene: TRBJ2-7
d_gene: .
abundance: .
len: 12
CDR3nt: TGTGCCAGCAGCTTTGCATTGGATGAGCAGTACTTC
CDR3aa: CASSFALDEQYF

v_gene: TRBV19
j_gene: TRBJ1-4
d_gene: .
abundance: many
len: 16
CDR3nt: TGTGCCAGTAGCCCGGGAAAAGCAAGGACTAATGAAAAACTGTTTTTT
CDR3aa: CASSPGKARTNEKLFF

v_gene: TRBV4-2
j_gene: TRBJ1-2
d_gene: .
abundance: .
len: 13
CDR3nt: TGTGCCAGCAGCCACGCTAGCGGGTATGGCTACACCTTC
CDR3aa: CASSHASGYGYTF

v_gene: TRBV20-1
j_gene: TRBJ1-2
d_gene: .
abundance: many
len: 15
CDR3nt: TGCAGTGCTATTACGACAGAACGATACAACTATGGCTACACCTTC
CDR3aa: CSAITTERYNYGYTF

v_gene: TRBV3-1
j_gene: TRBJ2-6
d_gene: TRBD1
abundance: .
len: 15
CDR3nt: TGTGCCAGCAGCTACTCAGGGACAGGGGCCTACGTCCTGACTTTC
CDR3aa: CASSYSGTGAYVLTF

v_gene: TRBV5-1
j_gene: TRBJ1-2
d_gene: TRBD1
abundance: .
len: 16
CDR3nt: TGCGCCAGCAGCTTAACCGGGACAGGGGCGGGCTATGGCTACACCTTC
CDR3aa: CASSLTGTGAGYGYTF

v_gene: TRBV5-1
j_gene: TRBJ1-2
d_gene: .
abundance: many
len: 14
CDR3nt: TGCGCCAGCAGCTACGAGCGGGGGGTCTATGGCTACACCTTC
CDR3aa: CASSYERGVYGYTF

v_gene: TRBV30
j_gene: TRBJ2-5
d_gene: .
abundance: many
len: 12
CDR3nt: TGTGCCTGGAGTAGGACAGTGGAGACCCAGTACTTC
CDR3aa: CAWSRTVETQYF

v_gene: TRBV6-1
j_gene: TRBJ1-3
d_gene: .
abundance: few
len: 18
CDR3nt: TGTGCCAGCAGTGGGAAAGAGATGGTGGGGAAGAATGGAAACACCATATATTTT
CDR3aa: CASSGKEMVGKNGNTIYF

v_gene: TRBV20-1
j_gene: TRBJ2-5
d_gene: TRBD2
abundance: once
len: 15
CDR3nt: TGCAGTGCTAGAAATGCGGCGGGAGAGGCAGAGACCCAGTACTTC
CDR3aa: CSARNAAGEAETQYF

v_gene: TRBV7-2
j_gene: TRBJ2-3
d_gene: TRBD2
abundance: .
len: 16
CDR3nt: TGTGCCAGCACCTTTGGGGCGGGGGATCGCACAGATACGGAGTATTTT
CDR3aa: CASTFGAGDRTDTEYF

v_gene: TRBV5-1
j_gene: TRBJ2-3
d_gene: TRBD1
abundance: many
len: 15
CDR3nt: TGCGCCAGCAGCCCCGGGACAGGAGGAACAGATATGCAGTATTTT
CDR3aa: CASSPGTGGTDMQYF

v_gene: TRBV27
j_gene: TRBJ2-1
d_gene: .
abundance: .
len: 14
CDR3nt: TGTGCCAGCAGTTTGAAGGGTTCCTACAATGAGCAGTTCTTC
CDR3aa: CASSLKGSYNEQFF

v_gene: TRBV12-3/TRBV12-4
j_gene: TRBJ2-6
d_gene: .
abundance: many
len: 15
CDR3nt: TGTGCCAGCAGTTTAGGACAAGGCGGGGCCAACGTCCTGACTTTC
CDR3aa: CASSLGQGGANVLTF

v_gene: TRBV11-2
j_gene: TRBJ2-7
d_gene: .
abundance: .
len: 13
CDR3nt: TGTGCCAGCAGCTTAGGAGGCGGATCCGAGCAGTACTTC
CDR3aa: CASSLGGGSEQYF

v_gene: TRBV6-6
j_gene: TRBJ1-3
d_gene: .
abundance: many
len: 18
CDR3nt: TGTGCCAGCAGTTCGATTGGGGGTCCAGGAGGGACCGGAAACACCATATATTTT
CDR3aa: CASSSIGGPGGTGNTIYF

v_gene: TRBV7-9
j_gene: TRBJ1-6
d_gene: .
abundance: .
len: 14
CDR3nt: TGTGCCAGCAGCCTAGAACAGGGCGGGCCACCCCTCCACTTT
CDR3aa: CASSLEQGGPPLHF

v_gene: TRBV2
j_gene: TRBJ2-3
d_gene: TRBD2
abundance: many
len: 16
CDR3nt: TGTGCCAGCAGGGAGTCCAGCGGGAGTATCACAGATACGCAGTATTTT
CDR3aa: CASRESSGSITDTQYF

v_gene: TRBV7-6
j_gene: TRBJ1-1
d_gene: TRBD1
abundance: few
len: 13
CDR3nt: TGTGCCAGCAAAGGGGGCTTGAACACTGAAGCTTTCTTT
CDR3aa: CASKGGLNTEAFF

v_gene: TRBV12-3/TRBV12-4
j_gene: TRBJ1-3
d_gene: .
abundance: many
len: 17
CDR3nt: TGTGCCAGCAGTTTAGGGCTCCGGGAGATCCATGGAAACACCATATATTTT
CDR3aa: CASSLGLREIHGNTIYF

v_gene: TRBV6-4
j_gene: TRBJ2-1
d_gene: TRBD1
abundance: many
len: 11
CDR3nt: TGTGCCAGCAAAGGAGGGACAGGGCAGTTCTTC
CDR3aa: CASKGGTGQFF

v_gene: TRBV19
j_gene: TRBJ2-1
d_gene: TRBD2
abundance: .
len: 16
CDR3nt: TGTGCCAGCAGTTTATTTGCGGGAGAAGGCTACAATGAGCAGCTCTTC
CDR3aa: CASSLFAGEGYNEQLF

v_gene: TRBV18
j_gene: TRBJ2-2
d_gene: TRBD2
abundance: .
len: 16
CDR3nt: TGTGCCAGCTCAGGGACTAGCGGGAGTGGAACCGGGGAGCTGTTTTTT
CDR3aa: CASSGTSGSGTGELFF

v_gene: TRBV18
j_gene: TRBJ2-7
d_gene: TRBD1
abundance: many
len: 13
CDR3nt: TGTGCCAGCTCTCGGGACAGTTCCTACGAGCAGTACTTC
CDR3aa: CASSRDSSYEQYF

v_gene: TRBV19
j_gene: TRBJ1-5
d_gene: TRBD1
abundance: many
len: 14
CDR3nt: TGTGCCAGTAGTACGGACAGGAATAATCAGCCCCAGCATTTT
CDR3aa: CASSTDRNNQPQHF

v_gene: TRBV12-3/TRBV12-4
j_gene: TRBJ2-1
d_gene: .
abundance: many
len: 12
CDR3nt: TGTGCCAGCAGTTTGTCGGGCCTGGACCTCTTCTTC
CDR3aa: CASSLSGLDLFF

v_gene: TRBV27
j_gene: TRBJ1-2
d_gene: TRBD1
abundance: few
len: 14
CDR3nt: TGTGCCAGCAGCGGACAGGGGGTGGCAGATGGCTACACCTTC
CDR3aa: CASSGQGVADGYTF

v_gene: TRBV9
j_gene: TRBJ2-2
d_gene: .
abundance: many
len: 12
CDR3nt: TGTGCCAGCAGCGTCCCAGGCGGGGAGCTGTTTTTT
CDR3aa: CASSVPGGELFF

v_gene: TRBV30
j_gene: TRBJ2-7
d_gene: TRBD1
abundance: many
len: 13
CDR3nt: TGTGCCTGGAGTACAGGGGTCCCCTACGAGCAGTACTTC
CDR3aa: CAWSTGVPYEQYF

v_gene: TRBV7-2
j_gene: TRBJ2-1
d_gene: TRBD2
abundance: many
len: 14
CDR3nt: TGTGCCAGCAGCTTAGGAGGGAGGGTAGGTCGGCAGTTCTTC
CDR3aa: CASSLGGRVGRQFF

v_gene: TRBV11-2
j_gene: TRBJ2-3
d_gene: .
abundance: many
len: 15
CDR3nt: TGTGCCAGCAGCAGGATCGGGCGAACCCCAGATACGCAGTATTTT
CDR3aa: CASSRIGRTPDTQYF

v_gene: TRBV20-1
j_gene: TRBJ2-3
d_gene: TRBD2
abundance: many
len: 15
CDR3nt: TGCAGTGCTAGAGACCCTAGCGGGAGGTTAGATACGCAGTATTTT
CDR3aa: CSARDPSGRLDTQYF

v_gene: TRBV15
j_gene: TRBJ1-5
d_gene: .
abundance: many
len: 16
CDR3nt: TGTGCCACCAGCAGAGGAACAGATTCGAACAATCAGCCCCAGCATTTT
CDR3aa: CATSRGTDSNNQPQHF

v_gene: TRBV7-3
j_gene: TRBJ2-5
d_gene: .
abundance: many
len: 14
CDR3nt: TGTGCCAGCAGCTTAAGTAGCGGACAAGAGACCCAGTACTTC
CDR3aa: CASSLSSGQETQYF

v_gene: TRBV14
j_gene: TRBJ1-1
d_gene: .
abundance: few
len: 14
CDR3nt: TGTGCCAGCAGCCAAGTCGGCCAGGCCTCTGAAGCTTTCTTT
CDR3aa: CASSQVGQASEAFF

v_gene: TRBV15
j_gene: TRBJ1-5
d_gene: TRBD1
abundance: .
len: 14
CDR3nt: TGTGCCACCAGCAGAGATCAGGGGGATAGGACCCAGCATTTT
CDR3aa: CATSRDQGDRTQHF

v_gene: TRBV7-6
j_gene: TRBJ1-5
d_gene: .
abundance: many
len: 13
CDR3nt: TGTGCCAGCAGCTCTGCGCGGAATCAGCCCCAGCATTTT
CDR3aa: CASSSARNQPQHF

v_gene: TRBV27
j_gene: TRBJ2-1
d_gene: .
abundance: .
len: 17
CDR3nt: TGTGCCAGCAGTTTACGGTGGGAGGTAACTGGTGGGTATGAGCAGTTCTTC
CDR3aa: CASSLRWEVTGGYEQFF

v_gene: TRBV18
j_gene: TRBJ1-1
d_gene: .
abundance: .
len: 18
CDR3nt: TGTGCCAGCTCACCATTGATCAGCTCCCCTCAAAGGGACACTGAAGCTTTCTTT
CDR3aa: CASSPLISSPQRDTEAFF

v_gene: TRBV20-1
j_gene: TRBJ2-1
d_gene: .
abundance: medium-sized
len: 14
CDR3nt: TGCAGTGCTCCAAATACAGGGTTCTACAATGAGCAGTTCTTC
CDR3aa: CSAPNTGFYNEQFF

v_gene: TRBV7-8
j_gene: TRBJ1-2
d_gene: .
abundance: many
len: 12
CDR3nt: TGTGCCAGCAGCTTTCTCGAGTATGGCTACACCTTC
CDR3aa: CASSFLEYGYTF

v_gene: TRBV7-3
j_gene: TRBJ2-5
d_gene: TRBD1
abundance: .
len: 15
CDR3nt: TGTGCCAGCAGCTTAAACCCACAGGGGGCGAGGACCCAGTACTTC
CDR3aa: CASSLNPQGARTQYF

v_gene: TRBV5-1
j_gene: TRBJ2-1
d_gene: TRBD2
abundance: .
len: 14
CDR3nt: TGCGCCAGCGGTAGCGGGGGATTCTACAATGAGCAGTTCTTC
CDR3aa: CASGSGGFYNEQFF

v_gene: TRBV7-3
j_gene: TRBJ1-1
d_gene: TRBD1
abundance: .
len: 14
CDR3nt: TGTGCCAGCAGCTCTACAGGGGGCTTGGCTGAAGCTTTCTTT
CDR3aa: CASSSTGGLAEAFF

v_gene: TRBV4-1
j_gene: TRBJ2-5
d_gene: .
abundance: many
len: 14
CDR3nt: TGCGCCAGCAGCCAACCATGGATTCAAGAGACCCAGTACTTC
CDR3aa: CASSQPWIQETQYF

v_gene: TRBV9
j_gene: TRBJ2-1
d_gene: TRBD2
abundance: many
len: 19
CDR3nt: TGTGCCAGCAGCCCGCGTACCCCCCCGACTAGCGGGATCTACAATGAGCAGTTCTTC
CDR3aa: CASSPRTPPTSGIYNEQFF

v_gene: TRBV5-6
j_gene: TRBJ1-2
d_gene: TRBD1
abundance: many
len: 14
CDR3nt: TGTGCCAGCAGCTCTGACAGGGGTTACTATGGCTACACCTTC
CDR3aa: CASSSDRGYYGYTF

v_gene: TRBV11-3
j_gene: TRBJ2-2
d_gene: .
abundance: .
len: 15
CDR3nt: TGTGCCAGCAGCCCCGCCCACGGAAACACCGGGGAGCTGTTTTTT
CDR3aa: CASSPAHGNTGELFF

v_gene: TRBV11-3
j_gene: TRBJ2-5
d_gene: TRBD2
abundance: .
len: 13
CDR3nt: TGCAGCTCGGGACTAGCGGGGGGGGAGACCCAGTACTTC
CDR3aa: CSSGLAGGETQYF

v_gene: TRBV13
j_gene: TRBJ2-2
d_gene: TRBD1
abundance: many
len: 15
CDR3nt: TGTGCCAGCACCCCAGGGGGATCGAACACCGGGGAGCTGTTTTTT
CDR3aa: CASTPGGSNTGELFF

v_gene: TRBV10-1
j_gene: TRBJ2-2
d_gene: TRBD1
abundance: many
len: 15
CDR3nt: TGCGCCAGCAGTGAGTCGACAGGGGAAACCGGGGAGCTGTTTTTT
CDR3aa: CASSESTGETGELFF

v_gene: TRBV2
j_gene: TRBJ1-3
d_gene: TRBD1
abundance: .
len: 15
CDR3nt: TGTGCCAGTACCAAGGGACAGTTCTCTGGAAACACCATATATTTT
CDR3aa: CASTKGQFSGNTIYF

v_gene: TRBV20-1
j_gene: TRBJ1-5
d_gene: .
abundance: many
len: 13
CDR3nt: TGCAGTGCTAGAGATCTTATGGGAGGTCCCCAGCATTTT
CDR3aa: CSARDLMGGPQHF

v_gene: TRBV12-5
j_gene: TRBJ1-5
d_gene: TRBD1
abundance: .
len: 16
CDR3nt: TGTGCTAGTGGTTTGGCTGAGGGACAGGGTGTTCAGCCCCAGCATTTT
CDR3aa: CASGLAEGQGVQPQHF